The source of this T cell receptor beta chain is a study of response to subunit inactivated influenza vaccine. This clonotype was detected ten times or more. MiXCR, applied by TCRdb to the RT-PCR reads, yields one record per CDR3 protein. The top ten hold approximately 12% of the sample, which has hundreds of thousands of distinct CDR3 sequences, about 8% seen once. V dropped 5 bases and J dropped 0 bases, with 9 bases sitting between them. This CDR3 has 14 amino acids. This TCR came from a man aged 50 to 69 who received an inactivated influenza vaccine. Sequencing was performed on PBMCs from blood, taken 23 to 25 months after vaccination. The chain employs TRBV12-3 or TRBV12-4 and TRBJ2-3; the D gene is possibly TRBD1 (6 bases). CDR3 coding DNA: TGTGCCAGCAGTGCCGGACAGAGCACAGATACGCAGTATTTT. The encoded protein is CASSAGQSTDTQYF.